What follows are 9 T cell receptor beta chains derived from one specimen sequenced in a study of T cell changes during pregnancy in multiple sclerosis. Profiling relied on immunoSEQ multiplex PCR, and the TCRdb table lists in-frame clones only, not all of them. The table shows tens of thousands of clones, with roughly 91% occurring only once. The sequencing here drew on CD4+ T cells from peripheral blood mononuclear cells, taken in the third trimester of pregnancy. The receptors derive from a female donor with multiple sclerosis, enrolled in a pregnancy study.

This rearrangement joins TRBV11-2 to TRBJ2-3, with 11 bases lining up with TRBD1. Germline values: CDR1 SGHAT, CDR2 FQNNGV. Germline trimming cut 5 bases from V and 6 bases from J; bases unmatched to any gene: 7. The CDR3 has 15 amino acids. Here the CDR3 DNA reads TGTGCCAGCAGCCAACCGGGACAGGGGGTGGATACGCAGTATTTT. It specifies CASSQPGQGVDTQYF. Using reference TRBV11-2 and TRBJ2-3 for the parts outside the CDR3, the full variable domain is EAGVAQSPRYKIIEKRQSVAFWCNPISGHATLYWYQQILGQGPKLLIQFQNNGVVDDSQLPKDRFSAERLKGVDSTLKIQPAKLEDSAVYLCASSQPGQGVDTQYFGPGTRLTVL.

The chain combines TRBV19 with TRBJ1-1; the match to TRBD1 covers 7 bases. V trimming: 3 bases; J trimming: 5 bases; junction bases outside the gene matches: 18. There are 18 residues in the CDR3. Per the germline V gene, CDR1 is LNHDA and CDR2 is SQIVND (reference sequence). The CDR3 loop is CASSIILSGGKYWTEAFF. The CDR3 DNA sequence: TGTGCCAGTAGTATTATTCTGTCAGGGGGAAAGTATTGGACTGAAGCTTTCTTT.

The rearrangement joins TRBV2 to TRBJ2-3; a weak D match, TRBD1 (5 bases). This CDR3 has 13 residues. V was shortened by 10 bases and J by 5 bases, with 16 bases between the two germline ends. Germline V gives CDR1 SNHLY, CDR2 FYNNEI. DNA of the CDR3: TGTGCCATTTCGGACCAGGGCGTAGATACGCAGTATTTT. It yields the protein CAISDQGVDTQYF.

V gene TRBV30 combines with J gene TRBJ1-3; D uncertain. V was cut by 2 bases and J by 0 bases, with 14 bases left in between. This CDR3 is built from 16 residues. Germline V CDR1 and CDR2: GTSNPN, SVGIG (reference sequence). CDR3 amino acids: CAWSLTGGSSGNTIYF. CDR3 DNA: TGTGCCTGGAGTCTTACGGGCGGGTCCTCTGGAAACACCATATATTTT. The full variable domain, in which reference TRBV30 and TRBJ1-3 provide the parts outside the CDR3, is SQTIHQWPATLVQPVGSPLSLECTVEGTSNPNLYWYRQAAGRGLQLLFYSVGIGQISSEVPQNLSASRPQDRQFILSSKKLLLSDSGFYLCAWSLTGGSSGNTIYFGEGSWLTVV.

The CDR3 DNA reads as TGTGCCAGCAGTGAAGGGCCGGGGGCCGGGGAGCTGTTTTTT. Protein sequence: CASSEGPGAGELFF. The V and J genes are TRBV2 and TRBJ2-2; D is perhaps TRBD2 (6 bases). This CDR3 is 14 amino acids long. V dropped 1 base and J dropped 6 bases, with 9 bases sitting between them. The germline V gene encodes CDR1 SNHLY and CDR2 FYNNEI.

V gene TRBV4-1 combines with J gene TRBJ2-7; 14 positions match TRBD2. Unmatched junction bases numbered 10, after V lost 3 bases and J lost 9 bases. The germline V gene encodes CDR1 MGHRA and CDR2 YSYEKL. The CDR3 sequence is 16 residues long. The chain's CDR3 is CASSHTGLAGGPRQYF. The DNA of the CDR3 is TGCGCCAGCAGCCACACCGGACTAGCGGGGGGACCACGGCAGTACTTC.

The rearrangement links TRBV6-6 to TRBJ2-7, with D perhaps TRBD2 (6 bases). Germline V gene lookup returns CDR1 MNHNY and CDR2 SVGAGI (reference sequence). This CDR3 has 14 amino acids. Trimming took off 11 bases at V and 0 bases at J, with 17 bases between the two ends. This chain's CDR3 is CAASATGSSYEQYF. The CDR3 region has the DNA TGTGCCGCCAGCGCCACCGGGAGCTCCTACGAGCAGTACTTC.

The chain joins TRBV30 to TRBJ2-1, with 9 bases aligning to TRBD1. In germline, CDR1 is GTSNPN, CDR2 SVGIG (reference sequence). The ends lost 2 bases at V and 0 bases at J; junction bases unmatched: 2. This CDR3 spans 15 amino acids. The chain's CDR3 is CAWSRGQGSYNEQFF. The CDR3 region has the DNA TGTGCCTGGAGTCGGGGACAGGGCTCCTACAATGAGCAGTTCTTC. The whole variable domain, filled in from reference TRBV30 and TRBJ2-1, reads SQTIHQWPATLVQPVGSPLSLECTVEGTSNPNLYWYRQAAGRGLQLLFYSVGIGQISSEVPQNLSASRPQDRQFILSSKKLLLSDSGFYLCAWSRGQGSYNEQFFGPGTRLTVL.

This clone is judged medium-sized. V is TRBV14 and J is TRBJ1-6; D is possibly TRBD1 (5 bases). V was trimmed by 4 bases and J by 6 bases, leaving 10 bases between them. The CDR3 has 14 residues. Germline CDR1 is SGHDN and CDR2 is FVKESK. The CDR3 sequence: CASSPGLINSPLHF. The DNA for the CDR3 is TGTGCCAGCAGCCCGGGACTGATTAATTCACCCCTCCACTTT.